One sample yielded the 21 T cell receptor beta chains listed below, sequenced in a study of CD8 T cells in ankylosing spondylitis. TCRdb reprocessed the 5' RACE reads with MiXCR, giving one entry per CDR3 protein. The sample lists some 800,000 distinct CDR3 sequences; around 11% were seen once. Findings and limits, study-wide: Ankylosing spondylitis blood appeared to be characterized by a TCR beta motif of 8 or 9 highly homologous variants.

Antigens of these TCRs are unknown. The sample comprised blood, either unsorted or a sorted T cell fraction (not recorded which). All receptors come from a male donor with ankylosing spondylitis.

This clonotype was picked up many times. The CDR3 protein is CATKETAQETQYF. The CDR3 DNA sequence: TGTGCCACCAAAGAGACGGCGCAAGAGACCCAGTACTTC. V gene TRBV10-3 combines with J gene TRBJ2-5, with D unresolved. Germline V gene sequence: CDR1 ENHRY, CDR2 SYGVKD. There are 13 residues in the CDR3. Trimming removed 10 bases at V and 2 bases at J, with 14 bases between.

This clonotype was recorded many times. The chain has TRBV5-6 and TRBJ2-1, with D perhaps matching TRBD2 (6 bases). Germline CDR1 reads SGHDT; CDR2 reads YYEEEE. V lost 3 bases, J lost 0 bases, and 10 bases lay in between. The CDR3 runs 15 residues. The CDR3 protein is CASSSDGSSYNEQFF. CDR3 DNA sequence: TGTGCCAGCAGCTCCGACGGGAGCTCCTACAATGAGCAGTTCTTC. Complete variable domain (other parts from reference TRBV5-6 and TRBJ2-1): DAGVTQSPTHLIKTRGQQVTLRCSPKSGHDTVSWYQQALGQGPQFIFQYYEEEERQRGNFPDRFSGHQFPNYSSELNVNALLLGDSALYLCASSSDGSSYNEQFFGPGTRLTVL.

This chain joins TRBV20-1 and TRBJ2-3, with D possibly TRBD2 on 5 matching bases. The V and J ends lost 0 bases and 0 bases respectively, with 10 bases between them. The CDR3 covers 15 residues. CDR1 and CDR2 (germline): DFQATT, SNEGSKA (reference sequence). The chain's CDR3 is CSARDPTGSTDTQYF. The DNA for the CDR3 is TGCAGTGCTAGAGACCCGACGGGAAGCACAGATACGCAGTATTTT.

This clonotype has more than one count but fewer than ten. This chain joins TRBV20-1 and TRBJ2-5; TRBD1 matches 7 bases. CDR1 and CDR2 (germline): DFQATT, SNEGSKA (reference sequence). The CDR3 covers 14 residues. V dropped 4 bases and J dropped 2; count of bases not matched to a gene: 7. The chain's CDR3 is CSAKPGTAQETQYF. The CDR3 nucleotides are TGCAGTGCTAAACCGGGGACAGCTCAAGAGACCCAGTACTTC.

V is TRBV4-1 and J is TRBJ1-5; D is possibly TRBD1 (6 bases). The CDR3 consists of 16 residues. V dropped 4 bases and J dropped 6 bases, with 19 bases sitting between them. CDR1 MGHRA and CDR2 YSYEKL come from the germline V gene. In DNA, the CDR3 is TGCGCCAGCAGCCGTCTTTTTTCAGGGGTGGCTCAGCCCCAGCATTTT. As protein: CASSRLFSGVAQPQHF.

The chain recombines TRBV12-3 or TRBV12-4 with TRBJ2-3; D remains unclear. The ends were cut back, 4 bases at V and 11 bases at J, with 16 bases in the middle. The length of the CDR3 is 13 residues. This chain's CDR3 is CASSSLSSGRQYF. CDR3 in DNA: TGTGCCAGCAGTTCTCTCTCCTCTGGCAGGCAGTATTTT.

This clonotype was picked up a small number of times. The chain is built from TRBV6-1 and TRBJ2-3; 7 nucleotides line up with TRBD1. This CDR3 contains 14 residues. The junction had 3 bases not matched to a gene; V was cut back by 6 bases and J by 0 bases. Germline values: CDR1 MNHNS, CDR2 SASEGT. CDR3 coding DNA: TGTGCCAGCAGGGGACAGACTAGCACAGATACGCAGTATTTT. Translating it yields CASRGQTSTDTQYF.

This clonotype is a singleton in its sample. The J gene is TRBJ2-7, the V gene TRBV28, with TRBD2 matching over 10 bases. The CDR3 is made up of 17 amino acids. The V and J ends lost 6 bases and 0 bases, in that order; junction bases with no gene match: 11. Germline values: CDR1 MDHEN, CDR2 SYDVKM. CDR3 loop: CASSMLAGETSSYEQYF. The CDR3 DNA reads TGTGCCAGCAGCATGCTAGCGGGAGAAACCAGCTCCTACGAGCAGTACTTC.

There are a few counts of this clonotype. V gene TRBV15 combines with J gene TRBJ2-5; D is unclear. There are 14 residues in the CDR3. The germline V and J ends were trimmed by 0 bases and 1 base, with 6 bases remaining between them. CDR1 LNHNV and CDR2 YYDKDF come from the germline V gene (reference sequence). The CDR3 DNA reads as TGTGCCACCAGCAGAGATAGGGCCCAAGAGACCCAGTACTTC. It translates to CATSRDRAQETQYF.

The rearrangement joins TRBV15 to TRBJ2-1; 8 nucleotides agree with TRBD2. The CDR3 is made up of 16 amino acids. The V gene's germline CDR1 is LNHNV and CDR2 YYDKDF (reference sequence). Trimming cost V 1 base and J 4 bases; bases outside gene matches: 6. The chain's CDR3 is CATSRGPAGVYNEQFF. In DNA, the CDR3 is TGTGCCACCAGCAGAGGGCCAGCGGGAGTTTACAATGAGCAGTTCTTC.

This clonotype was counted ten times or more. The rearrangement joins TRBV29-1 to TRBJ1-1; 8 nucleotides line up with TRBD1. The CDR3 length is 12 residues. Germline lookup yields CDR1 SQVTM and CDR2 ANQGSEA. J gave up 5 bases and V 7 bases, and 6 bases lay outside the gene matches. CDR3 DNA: TGCAGCGGAATGACAGGGGCTACTGAAGCTTTCTTT. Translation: CSGMTGATEAFF.

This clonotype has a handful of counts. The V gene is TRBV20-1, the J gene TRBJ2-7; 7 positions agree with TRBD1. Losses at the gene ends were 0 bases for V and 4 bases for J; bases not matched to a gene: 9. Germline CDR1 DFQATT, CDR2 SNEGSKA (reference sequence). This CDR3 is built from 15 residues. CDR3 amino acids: CSARDQRQGWYEQYF. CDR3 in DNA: TGCAGTGCTAGAGATCAGCGACAGGGTTGGTACGAGCAGTACTTC.

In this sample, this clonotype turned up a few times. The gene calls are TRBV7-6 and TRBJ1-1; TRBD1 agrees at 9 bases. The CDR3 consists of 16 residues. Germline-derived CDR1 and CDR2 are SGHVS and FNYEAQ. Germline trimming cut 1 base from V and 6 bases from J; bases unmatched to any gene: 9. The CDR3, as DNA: TGTGCCAGCAGCTTAGACCCGGGACAGGGTAGAGCTGAAGCTTTCTTT. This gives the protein CASSLDPGQGRAEAFF.

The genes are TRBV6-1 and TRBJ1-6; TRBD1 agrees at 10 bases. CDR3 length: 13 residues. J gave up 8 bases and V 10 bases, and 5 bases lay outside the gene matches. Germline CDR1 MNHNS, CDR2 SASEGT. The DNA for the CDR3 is TGTGCCACCCAAGGGACAGGGGATTCACCCCTCCACTTT. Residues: CATQGTGDSPLHF.

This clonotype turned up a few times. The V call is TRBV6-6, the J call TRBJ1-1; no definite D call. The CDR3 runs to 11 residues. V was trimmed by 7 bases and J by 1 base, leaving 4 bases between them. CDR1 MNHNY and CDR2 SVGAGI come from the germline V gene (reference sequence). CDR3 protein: CASMANTEAFF. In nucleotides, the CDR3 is TGTGCCAGCATGGCGAACACTGAAGCTTTCTTT.

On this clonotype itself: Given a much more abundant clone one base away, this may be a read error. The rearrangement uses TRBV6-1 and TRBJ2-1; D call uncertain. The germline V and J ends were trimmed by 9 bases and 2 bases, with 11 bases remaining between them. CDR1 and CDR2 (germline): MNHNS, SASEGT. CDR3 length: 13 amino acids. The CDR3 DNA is TGTGCCAGGGATAATACCCCCTACAATGAGCAGTTCTTC. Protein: CARDNTPYNEQFF.

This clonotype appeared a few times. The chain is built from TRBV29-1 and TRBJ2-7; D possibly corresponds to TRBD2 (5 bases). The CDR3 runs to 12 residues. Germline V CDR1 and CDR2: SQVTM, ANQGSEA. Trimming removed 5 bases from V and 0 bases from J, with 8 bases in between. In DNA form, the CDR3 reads TGCAGCGTTTTGGGGAGCTCCTACGAGCAGTACTTC. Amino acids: CSVLGSSYEQYF.

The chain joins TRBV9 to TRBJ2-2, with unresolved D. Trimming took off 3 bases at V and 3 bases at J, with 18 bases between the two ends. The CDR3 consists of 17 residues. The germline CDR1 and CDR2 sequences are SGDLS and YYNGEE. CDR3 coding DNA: TGTGCCAGCAGCGCCGCTGGAGCTAGATCGTACACCGGGGAGCTGTTTTTT. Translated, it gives CASSAAGARSYTGELFF. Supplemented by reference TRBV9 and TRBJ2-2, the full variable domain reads DSGVTQTPKHLITATGQRVTLRCSPRSGDLSVYWYQQSLDQGLQFLIQYYNGEERAKGNILERFSAQQFPDLHSELNLSSLELGDSALYFCASSAAGARSYTGELFFGEGSRLTVL.

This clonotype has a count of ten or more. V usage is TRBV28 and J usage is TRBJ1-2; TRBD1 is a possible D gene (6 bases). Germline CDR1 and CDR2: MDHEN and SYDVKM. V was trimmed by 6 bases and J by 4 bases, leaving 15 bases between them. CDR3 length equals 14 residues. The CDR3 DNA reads TGTGCCAGCAGCCGTGGGGGCGATGTCTATGGCTACACCTTC. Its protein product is CASSRGGDVYGYTF.

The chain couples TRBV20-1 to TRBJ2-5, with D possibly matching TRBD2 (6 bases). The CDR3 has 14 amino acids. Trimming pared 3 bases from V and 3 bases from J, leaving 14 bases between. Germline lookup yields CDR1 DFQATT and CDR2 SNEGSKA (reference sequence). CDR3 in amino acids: CSASGSGEEETQYF. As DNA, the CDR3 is TGCAGTGCTAGCGGGTCGGGGGAGGAAGAGACCCAGTACTTC.

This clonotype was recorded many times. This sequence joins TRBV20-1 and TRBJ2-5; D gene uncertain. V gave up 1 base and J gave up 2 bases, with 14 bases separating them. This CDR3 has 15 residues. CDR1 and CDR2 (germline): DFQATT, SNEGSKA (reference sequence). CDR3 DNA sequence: TGCAGTGCTAGAGTTGGGTTCGGGTTACAAGAGACCCAGTACTTC. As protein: CSARVGFGLQETQYF.